One sample yielded the 28 T cell receptor beta chains listed below, sequenced in a study of CD8 T cells in ankylosing spondylitis. TCRdb reprocessed the 5' RACE reads via MiXCR and lists one record per CDR3 protein. The repertoire holds about 280,000 distinct CDR3 sequences, 15% to 20% seen once, with roughly 7.4% in the top ten. What was sequenced was blood, either unsorted or a sorted T cell fraction (not recorded which). Source of these receptors: a male donor with ankylosing spondylitis or in good health (not recorded which).

This CDR3 reads CASRSDLIYNEQFF. The CDR3 coding sequence is TGTGCCAGCAGGTCGGATTTAATCTACAATGAGCAGTTCTTC. V and J are TRBV12-3 or TRBV12-4 and TRBJ2-1; D uncertain. Trimming left V 6 bases short and J 3 bases short, with 12 bases between. This CDR3 has 14 amino acids.

This clonotype was counted only a few times. This sequence joins TRBV12-3 or TRBV12-4 and TRBJ2-2; D remains ambiguous. V was pared by 5 bases and J by 0 bases, with 7 bases between. The CDR3 sequence is 14 residues long. This chain's CDR3 is CASSATTNTGELFF. CDR3 sequence (DNA): TGTGCCAGCAGTGCCACCACGAACACCGGGGAGCTGTTTTTT.

The chain combines TRBV7-2 with TRBJ2-4, with D unclear. This CDR3 has 16 residues. Germline CDR1 is SGHTA and CDR2 is FQGNSA. Trimming cost V 5 bases and J 3 bases, with 17 bases left between them. The CDR3 DNA sequence: TGTGCCAGCAGCCCCGGACGTAGAGTGGGCAAAAACATTCAGTACTTC. Translation: CASSPGRRVGKNIQYF.

The V gene is TRBV5-1, the J gene TRBJ2-5, with D tentatively TRBD2 (5 bases). V was cut by 6 bases and J by 4 bases, with 25 bases left in between. CDR1 SGHRS and CDR2 YFSETQ come from the germline V gene. The CDR3 spans 17 residues. CDR3 sequence reads: CASTPPGGGSVTETQYF. The CDR3 bases are TGCGCCAGCACCCCCCCCGGAGGCGGCTCAGTCACAGAGACCCAGTACTTC.

A remark on this clonotype: One end of the junction is discordant with germline, which a read error may explain. The chain has TRBV6-1 and TRBJ2-2; D is unclear. CDR3 size: 16 residues. The V gene's germline CDR1 is MNHNS and CDR2 SASEGT. CDR3 residues: CASSERAVLPTEELFF. CDR3 nucleotides: TGTGCCAGCAGTGAACGGGCCGTACTCCCCACCGAGGAGCTGTTTTTT.

This chain links TRBV18 with TRBJ2-7; possible D gene TRBD1, 5 bases. Germline lookup yields CDR1 KGHSH and CDR2 LQKENI. V dropped 5 bases and J dropped 5 bases, with 22 bases sitting between them. The CDR3 loop spans 16 amino acids. For the CDR3, the DNA is TGTGCCAGCTCAAAGGGGCAGGACCGCCTAGGGGACGAGCAGTACGTC. Translated, it gives CASSKGQDRLGDEQYV.

This clonotype was recorded a few times. The V gene is TRBV21-1, the J gene TRBJ2-1; the table's D call, TRBD2, has no DNA check behind it. TRBV21-1 is described as a pseudogene. This CDR3 has 16 residues. CDR3 loop: CASPRSAAVYYNEQFF. CDR3 nucleotides: TGTGCCAGCCCAAGGTCCGCAGCGGTTTACTACAATGAGCAGTTCTTC.

This clonotype turned up a few times. The chain carries TRBV25-1 and TRBJ2-5, with D unclear. Germline CDR1 and CDR2: MGHDK and SYGVNS. The CDR3 runs to 11 residues. V was cut by 4 bases and J by 4 bases, with 4 bases left in between. This chain's CDR3 is CASSVTETQYF. The CDR3 DNA is TGTGCCAGCAGTGTGACAGAGACCCAGTACTTC.

V and J are TRBV12-3 or TRBV12-4 and TRBJ1-1; D call uncertain. This CDR3 is built from 13 residues. The V gene lost 6 bases and the J gene lost 3 bases, with 11 bases spanning the gap. CDR3 DNA: TGTGCCAGCAGACGGACTCAGCACACTGAAGCTTTCTTT. This translates into CASRRTQHTEAFF.

This chain uses TRBV2 with TRBJ2-3; D gene ambiguous. V was cut by 7 bases and J by 1 base, with 12 bases left in between. The CDR3 is made up of 14 amino acids. Germline assignment: CDR1 SNHLY and CDR2 FYNNEI. This CDR3 reads CASNIRTGTDTQYF. The CDR3 DNA sequence: TGTGCCAGCAATATAAGAACAGGCACAGATACGCAGTATTTT.

The chain recombines TRBV10-3 with TRBJ2-2; D unresolved. Trimming shortened V by 4 bases and J by 6 bases, and 9 bases separated the two germline ends. There are 13 residues in the CDR3. In germline, CDR1 is ENHRY, CDR2 SYGVKD. CDR3 loop: CAISGGGSGELFF. The CDR3 bases are TGTGCCATCAGTGGGGGTGGTTCCGGGGAGCTGTTTTTT.

This clonotype appeared a few times. The chain combines TRBV18 with TRBJ2-3; D is perhaps TRBD1 (5 bases). The CDR3 covers 13 residues. V was pared by 6 bases and J by 4 bases, with 11 bases between. Germline assignment: CDR1 KGHSH and CDR2 LQKENI. DNA of the CDR3: TGTGCCAGCTCCTTCCAGGGCCCAGATACGCAGTATTTT. It codes for CASSFQGPDTQYF.

The chain joins TRBV5-1 to TRBJ2-3; 10 nucleotides line up with TRBD2. The CDR3 is 14 amino acids. Trimming removed 4 bases from V and 7 bases from J; junction bases left unmatched: 6. Germline CDR1 and CDR2: SGHRS and YFSETQ. CDR3 nucleotides: TGCGCCAGCAGCACTAGCGGGGAGTGGAATACGCAGTATTTT. It codes for CASSTSGEWNTQYF.

The chain carries TRBV7-6 and TRBJ2-1; D call uncertain. Per germline, CDR1 SGHVS and CDR2 FNYEAQ. The CDR3 covers 15 residues. Trimming took 0 bases from V and 4 from J, leaving 10 bases between them. In DNA, the CDR3 is TGTGCCAGCAGCTTAGCGCTGGGCGGATACAATGAGCAGTTCTTC. Translation: CASSLALGGYNEQFF.

V usage is TRBV21-1 and J usage is TRBJ2-7. TRBV21-1 is a pseudogene segment. This CDR3 has 14 residues. CDR3 sequence reads: CASSTGFLGYEQYV. The CDR3 DNA follows: TGTGCCAGCAGCACGGGCTTTCTGGGCTACGAGCAGTACGTC.

The sample holds many counts of this clonotype. The CDR3 reads CASSETANTEAFF. In nucleotides, the CDR3 is TGCGCCAGCAGTGAGACGGCGAACACTGAAGCTTTCTTT. The J gene is TRBJ1-1, the V gene TRBV5-1; D not certain. Germline V gene lookup returns CDR1 SGHRS and CDR2 YFSETQ. Trimming cost V 5 bases and J 1 base, with 9 bases left between them. The CDR3 is made up of 13 amino acids. Full variable domain (outside the CDR3, taken from reference TRBV5-1 and TRBJ1-1): KAGVTQTPRYLIKTRGQQVTLSCSPISGHRSVSWYQQTPGQGLQFLFEYFSETQRNKGNFPGRFSGRQFSNSRSEMNVSTLELGDSALYLCASSETANTEAFFGQGTRLTVV.

As DNA, the CDR3 is TGTGCCACCAGCAGCCACGGACGGGAGTTATACAATGAGCAGTTCTTC. Translating it yields CATSSHGRELYNEQFF. The chain carries TRBV15 and TRBJ2-1; D might be TRBD2 (6 bases). Germline V gene sequence: CDR1 LNHNV, CDR2 YYDKDF (reference sequence). The length of the CDR3 is 16 residues. Trimming took off 3 bases at V and 4 bases at J, with 16 bases between the two ends.

The chain has TRBV5-4 and TRBJ1-2; TRBD1 aligns across 10 bases. J lost 6 bases, V lost 0 bases, and 2 bases had no gene match. CDR1 and CDR2 (germline): SGHNT, YYREEE (reference sequence). CDR3 length: 14 amino acids. CDR3 sequence reads: CASSLAGQGHGYTF. CDR3 coding DNA: TGTGCCAGCAGCTTGGCGGGACAGGGGCATGGCTACACCTTC.

This chain links TRBV18 with TRBJ1-6, with no clear D. With 6 bases removed from V and 9 bases from J, the gap between germline ends came to 15 bases. Germline V gene sequence: CDR1 KGHSH, CDR2 LQKENI. The CDR3 runs 14 residues. The CDR3 DNA sequence: TGTGCCAGCTCTCAAGACAAAGGCGCTTCACCCCTCCACTTT. It encodes CASSQDKGASPLHF. The full variable domain, its missing parts supplied by reference TRBV18 and TRBJ1-6, is NAGVMQNPRHLVRRRGQEARLRCSPMKGHSHVYWYRQLPEEGLKFMVYLQKENIIDESGMPKERFSAEFPKEGPSILRIQQVVRGDSAAYFCASSQDKGASPLHFGNGTRLTVT.

This clonotype showed up just a few times. The V call is TRBV5-6, the J call TRBJ2-7; 12 nucleotides line up with TRBD2. Per germline, CDR1 SGHDT and CDR2 YYEEEE. This CDR3 has 15 residues. Trimming cost V 4 bases and J 4 bases; bases outside gene matches: 6. This CDR3 reads CASSTTSGGVYEQYV. CDR3 in DNA: TGTGCCAGCAGCACGACTAGCGGGGGAGTATACGAGCAGTACGTC.

V gene TRBV10-3 combines with J gene TRBJ2-3; 9 positions match TRBD2. Germline values: CDR1 ENHRY, CDR2 SYGVKD. This CDR3 is 16 amino acids long. After removal of 0 bases from V and 4 bases from J, the junction contained 5 bases not matched to a gene. DNA for the CDR3: TGTGCCATCAGTGAGTCGGGGACTAGCTTTGCAGATACGCAGTATTTT. Its translation is CAISESGTSFADTQYF.

This chain links TRBV27 with TRBJ2-3; D may be TRBD1 (8 bases). Per the germline V gene, CDR1 is MNHEY and CDR2 is SMNVEV (reference sequence). This CDR3 region has 16 residues. Trimming stripped 6 bases from V and 2 bases from J, with 18 bases between. As DNA, the CDR3 is TGTGCCAGCAGAACCTACAGGGGGGGCCCCACAGATACGCAGTATTTT. Amino acids: CASRTYRGGPTDTQYF.

The V and J genes are TRBV6-1 and TRBJ1-1, with TRBD1 as a possible D gene (5 bases). Trimming cost V 7 bases and J 1 base, with 13 bases left between them. This CDR3 is 14 amino acids long. CDR1 is MNHNS, CDR2 SASEGT, per germline. Written as DNA, the CDR3 is TGTGCCAGCAAGCGTGGGGACTCGAACACTGAAGCTTTCTTT. Protein product: CASKRGDSNTEAFF.

This clonotype was found a few times. The chain combines TRBV6-1 with TRBJ1-2; TRBD1 aligns across 8 bases. Germline CDR1 is MNHNS and CDR2 is SASEGT. V lost 5 bases to trimming and J lost 5 bases; unmatched junction nucleotides: 16. The CDR3 is 17 amino acids. CDR3 protein: CASSLQDRASLPYGYTF. CDR3 sequence (DNA): TGTGCCAGCAGTCTCCAGGACAGGGCTTCTTTACCGTATGGCTACACCTTC.

This clonotype appeared a few times. The gene calls are TRBV7-9 and TRBJ1-2; no clear D. V was shortened by 1 base and J by 7 bases, with 10 bases between the two germline ends. The CDR3 sequence is 13 residues long. The V gene's germline CDR1 is SEHNR and CDR2 FQNEAQ (reference sequence). CDR3 sequence reads: CASSLESVVGYTF. The CDR3 nucleotides read TGTGCCAGCAGCTTAGAAAGTGTTGTTGGCTACACCTTC. Variable domain in full (rest from reference TRBV7-9 and TRBJ1-2): DTGVSQNPRHKITKRGQNVTFRCDPISEHNRLYWYRQTLGQGPEFLTYFQNEAQLEKSRLLSDRFSAERPKGSFSTLEIQRTEQGDSAMYLCASSLESVVGYTFGSGTRLTVV.

This clonotype was counted a few times. CDR3 sequence reads: CASSLAGRPRAFF. The CDR3 DNA reads as TGTGCCAGCAGCTTAGCCGGGCGGCCCAGGGCTTTCTTT. The J gene is TRBJ1-1, the V gene TRBV7-2; no definite D call. V was pared by 0 bases and J by 11 bases, with 13 bases between. The CDR3 covers 13 residues. Germline V CDR1 and CDR2: SGHTA, FQGNSA.

This clonotype was observed once. The CDR3 DNA is TGTGCCAGCAGCTCGTGGAAAACAGATACGCAGTATTTT. Protein sequence: CASSSWKTDTQYF. This chain joins TRBV7-9 and TRBJ2-3; no definite D call. V gave up 4 bases and J gave up 3 bases, with 8 bases separating them. Germline lookup yields CDR1 SEHNR and CDR2 FQNEAQ (reference sequence). The CDR3 sequence is 13 residues long.

This clonotype has more than one count but fewer than ten. The chain has TRBV6-5 and TRBJ1-5, with D unresolved. Trimming took off 2 bases at V and 5 bases at J, with 7 bases between the two ends. The CDR3 consists of 13 residues. The germline V gene encodes CDR1 MNHEY and CDR2 SVGAGI. The CDR3 spells CASSYDKYQPQHF. The CDR3 region has the DNA TGTGCCAGCAGTTACGACAAATATCAGCCCCAGCATTTT.